This T cell receptor (beta chain) was found in a study of cytomegalovirus exposure and HLA in healthy donors. Study-wide results and caveats: Data from an earlier analysis indicated that most TCR beta V segments were productive either about 87% or about 30% of the time. One later analysis reportedly identified an Asian-associated ancestry cluster that showed fewer N-insertions than the roughly 640-donor mean.

Per the germline V gene, CDR1 is ENHRY and CDR2 is SYGVKD. Between the trimmed V and J ends, which lost 3 bases and 7 bases, there was a span of 10 bases. CDR3 length: 13 amino acids. As to this clone: Its antigen remains unknown.

PCR used 60 Vbeta primers and 13 Jbeta primers. Some clones are missing from TCRdb's copy, which holds only in-frame ones; the method was immunoSEQ multiplex PCR. The sample holds roughly 170,000 clones, 80% seen once. The source is a boy between 10 and 17 years old in good health and CMV-seronegative. Material for sequencing was PBMCs. V is TRBV10-3 and J is TRBJ2-1, with a tentative D call TRBD1 (5 bases). The CDR3 DNA reads TGTGCCATCAGTGAAGCAGGGCGGAATGAGCAGTTCTTC. It codes for CAISEAGRNEQFF.